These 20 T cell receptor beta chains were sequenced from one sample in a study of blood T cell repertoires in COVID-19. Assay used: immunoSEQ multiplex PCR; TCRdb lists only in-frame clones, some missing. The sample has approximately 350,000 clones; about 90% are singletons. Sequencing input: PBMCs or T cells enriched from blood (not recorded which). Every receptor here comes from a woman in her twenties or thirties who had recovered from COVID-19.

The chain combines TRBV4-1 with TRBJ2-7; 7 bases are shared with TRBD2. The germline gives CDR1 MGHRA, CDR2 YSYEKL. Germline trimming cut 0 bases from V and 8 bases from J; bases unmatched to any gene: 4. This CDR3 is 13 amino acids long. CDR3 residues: CASSQDQAGQQYF. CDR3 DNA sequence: TGCGCCAGCAGCCAAGACCAAGCGGGGCAGCAGTACTTC.

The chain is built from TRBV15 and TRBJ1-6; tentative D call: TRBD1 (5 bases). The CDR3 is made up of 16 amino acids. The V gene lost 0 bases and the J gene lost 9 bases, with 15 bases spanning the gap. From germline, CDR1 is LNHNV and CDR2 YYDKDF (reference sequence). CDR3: CATSRDGRDWRSPLHF. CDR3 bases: TGTGCCACCAGCAGAGATGGTAGGGACTGGCGTTCACCCCTCCACTTT.

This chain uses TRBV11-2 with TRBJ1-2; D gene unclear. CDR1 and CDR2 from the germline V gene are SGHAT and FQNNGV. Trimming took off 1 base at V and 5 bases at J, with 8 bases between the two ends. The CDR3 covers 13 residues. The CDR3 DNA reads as TGTGCCAGCAGCTTAGGCGGGTTTTATGGCTACACCTTC. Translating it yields CASSLGGFYGYTF.

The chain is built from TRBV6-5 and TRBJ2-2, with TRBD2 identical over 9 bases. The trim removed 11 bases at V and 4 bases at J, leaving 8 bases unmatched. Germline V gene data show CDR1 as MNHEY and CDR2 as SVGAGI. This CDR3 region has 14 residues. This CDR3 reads CAAAGGEATGELFF. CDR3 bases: TGTGCCGCGGCGGGAGGGGAGGCCACCGGGGAGCTGTTTTTT.

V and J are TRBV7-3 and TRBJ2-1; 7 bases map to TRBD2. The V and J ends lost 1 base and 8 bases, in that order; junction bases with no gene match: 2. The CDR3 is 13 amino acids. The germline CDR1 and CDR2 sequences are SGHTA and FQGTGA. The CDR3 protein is CASSLRLADEQFF. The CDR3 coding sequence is TGTGCCAGCAGCTTAAGACTAGCCGATGAGCAGTTCTTC. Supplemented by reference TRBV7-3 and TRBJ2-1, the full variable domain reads GAGVSQTPSNKVTEKGKYVELRCDPISGHTALYWYRQSLGQGPEFLIYFQGTGAADDSGLPNDRFFAVRPEGSVSTLKIQRTERGDSAVYLCASSLRLADEQFFGPGTRLTVL.

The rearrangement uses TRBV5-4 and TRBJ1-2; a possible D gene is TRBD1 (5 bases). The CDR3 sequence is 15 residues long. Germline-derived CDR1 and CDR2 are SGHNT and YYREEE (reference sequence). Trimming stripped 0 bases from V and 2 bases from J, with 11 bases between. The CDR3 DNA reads TGTGCCAGCAGCTTGGTCGGACAATTCAACTATGGCTACACCTTC. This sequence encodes CASSLVGQFNYGYTF.

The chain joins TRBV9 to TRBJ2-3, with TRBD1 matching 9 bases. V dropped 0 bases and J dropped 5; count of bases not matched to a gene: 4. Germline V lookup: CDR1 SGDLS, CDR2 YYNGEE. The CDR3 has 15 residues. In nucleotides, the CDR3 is TGTGCCAGCAGCGTAGTGGGACAGGGATTAGATACGCAGTATTTT. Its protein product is CASSVVGQGLDTQYF.

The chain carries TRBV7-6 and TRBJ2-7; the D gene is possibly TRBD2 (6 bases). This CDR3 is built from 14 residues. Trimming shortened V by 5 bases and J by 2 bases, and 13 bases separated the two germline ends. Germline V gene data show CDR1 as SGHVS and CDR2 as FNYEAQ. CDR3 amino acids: CASSASGEAYEQYF. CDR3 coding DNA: TGTGCCAGCAGCGCATCGGGAGAGGCCTACGAGCAGTACTTC.

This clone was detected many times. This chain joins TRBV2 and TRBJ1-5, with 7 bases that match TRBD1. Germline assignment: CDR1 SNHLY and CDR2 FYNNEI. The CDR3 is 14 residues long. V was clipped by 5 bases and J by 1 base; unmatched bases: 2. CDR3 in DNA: TGTGCCAGCAGTATACAGGGGAGCAATCAGCCCCAGCATTTT. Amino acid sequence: CASSIQGSNQPQHF.

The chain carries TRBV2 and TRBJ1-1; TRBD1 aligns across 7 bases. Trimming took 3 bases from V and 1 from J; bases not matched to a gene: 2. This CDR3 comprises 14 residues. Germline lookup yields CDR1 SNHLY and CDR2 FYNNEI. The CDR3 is CASSDYRGNTEAFF. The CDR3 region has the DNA TGTGCCAGCAGTGATTACAGGGGGAACACTGAAGCTTTCTTT.

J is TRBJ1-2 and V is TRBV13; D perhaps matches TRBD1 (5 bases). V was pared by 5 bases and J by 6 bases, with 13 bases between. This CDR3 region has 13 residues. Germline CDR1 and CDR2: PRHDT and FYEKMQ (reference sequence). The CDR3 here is CASSPPGVNGYTF. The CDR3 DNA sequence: TGTGCCAGCAGCCCACCGGGGGTAAATGGCTACACCTTC.

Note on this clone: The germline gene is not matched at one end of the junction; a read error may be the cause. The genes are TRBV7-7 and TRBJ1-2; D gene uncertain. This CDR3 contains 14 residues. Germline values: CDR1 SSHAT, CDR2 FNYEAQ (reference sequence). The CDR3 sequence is CASSLWLAWYGYTF. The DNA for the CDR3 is TGTGCTAGCAGCTTATGGCTAGCTTGGTATGGCTACACCTTC.

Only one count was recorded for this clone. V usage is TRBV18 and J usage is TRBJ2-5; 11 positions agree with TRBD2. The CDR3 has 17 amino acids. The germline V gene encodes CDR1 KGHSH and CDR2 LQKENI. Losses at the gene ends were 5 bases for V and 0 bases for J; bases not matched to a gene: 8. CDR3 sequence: CASSSSLAGGHQETQYF. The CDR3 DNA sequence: TGTGCCAGCTCATCGTCCCTAGCGGGGGGACACCAAGAGACCCAGTACTTC.

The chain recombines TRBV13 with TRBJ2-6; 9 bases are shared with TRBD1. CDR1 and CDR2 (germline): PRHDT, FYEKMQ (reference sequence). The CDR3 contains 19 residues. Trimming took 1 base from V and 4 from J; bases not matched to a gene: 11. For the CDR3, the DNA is TGTGCCAGCAGCTTAGCCCCGGGACAGGGTAAGGGGGGGGCCAACGTCCTGACTTTC. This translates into CASSLAPGQGKGGANVLTF.

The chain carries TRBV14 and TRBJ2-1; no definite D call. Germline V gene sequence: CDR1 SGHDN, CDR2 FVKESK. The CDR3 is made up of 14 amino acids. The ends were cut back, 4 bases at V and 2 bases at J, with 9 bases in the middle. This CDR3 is CASSPRLAYNEQFF. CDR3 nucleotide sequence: TGTGCCAGCAGCCCAAGGCTAGCCTACAATGAGCAGTTCTTC.

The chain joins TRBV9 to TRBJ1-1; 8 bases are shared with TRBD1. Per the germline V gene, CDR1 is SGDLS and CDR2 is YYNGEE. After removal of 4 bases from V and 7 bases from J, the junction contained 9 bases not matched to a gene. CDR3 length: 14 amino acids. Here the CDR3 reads CASSPQTGAREAFF. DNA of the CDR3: TGTGCCAGCAGCCCTCAGACAGGGGCCCGTGAAGCTTTCTTT.

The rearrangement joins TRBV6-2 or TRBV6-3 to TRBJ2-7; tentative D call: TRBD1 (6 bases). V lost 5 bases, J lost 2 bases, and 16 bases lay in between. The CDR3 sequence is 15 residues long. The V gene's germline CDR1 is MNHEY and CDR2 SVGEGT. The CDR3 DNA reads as TGTGCCAGCAGTAACTACAGGGTTTCGACCTACGAGCAGTACTTC. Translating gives CASSNYRVSTYEQYF.

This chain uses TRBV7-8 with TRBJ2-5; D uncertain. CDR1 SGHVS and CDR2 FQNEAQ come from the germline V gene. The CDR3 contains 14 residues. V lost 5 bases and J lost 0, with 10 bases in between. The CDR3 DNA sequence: TGTGCCAGCAGCCCCGTGGAGTACCAAGAGACCCAGTACTTC. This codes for CASSPVEYQETQYF. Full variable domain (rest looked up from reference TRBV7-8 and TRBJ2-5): GAGVSQSPRYKVAKRGQDVALRCDPISGHVSLFWYQQALGQGPEFLTYFQNEAQLDKSGLPSDRFFAERPEGSVSTLKIQRTQQEDSAVYLCASSPVEYQETQYFGPGTRLLVL.

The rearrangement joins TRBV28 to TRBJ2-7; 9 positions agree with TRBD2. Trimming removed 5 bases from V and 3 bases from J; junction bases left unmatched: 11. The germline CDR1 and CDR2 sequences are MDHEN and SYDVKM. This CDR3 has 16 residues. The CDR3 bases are TGTGCCAGCAGTAACCCGCTAGCGGGACTATTCTACGAGCAGTACTTC. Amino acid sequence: CASSNPLAGLFYEQYF.

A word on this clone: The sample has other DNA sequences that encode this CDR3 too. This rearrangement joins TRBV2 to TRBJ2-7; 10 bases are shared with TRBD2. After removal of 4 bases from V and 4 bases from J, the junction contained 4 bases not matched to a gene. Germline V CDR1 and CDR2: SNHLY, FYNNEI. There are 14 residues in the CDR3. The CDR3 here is CASSGTSGTYEQYF. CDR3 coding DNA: TGTGCCAGCAGTGGTACTAGCGGGACGTACGAGCAGTACTTC.